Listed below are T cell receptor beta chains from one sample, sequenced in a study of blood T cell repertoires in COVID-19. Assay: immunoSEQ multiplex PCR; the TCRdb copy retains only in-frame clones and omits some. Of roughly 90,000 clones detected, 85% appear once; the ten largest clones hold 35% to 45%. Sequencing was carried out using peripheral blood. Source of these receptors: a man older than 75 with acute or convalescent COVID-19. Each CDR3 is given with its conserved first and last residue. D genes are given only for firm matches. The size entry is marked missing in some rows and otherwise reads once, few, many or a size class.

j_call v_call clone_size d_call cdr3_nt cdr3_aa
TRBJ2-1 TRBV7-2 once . TGTGCCAGCAGCGACTCCGACTCCTACAATGAGCAGTTCTTC CASSDSDSYNEQFF
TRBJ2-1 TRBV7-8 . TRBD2 TGTGCCAGCAGCTTAGCGGGGACGGGACTAGACTTCTCCTACAATGAGCAGTTCTTC CASSLAGTGLDFSYNEQFF
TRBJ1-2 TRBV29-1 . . TGCAGCGTTGTAGGCCGGGGAGATGGCTACACCTTC CSVVGRGDGYTF
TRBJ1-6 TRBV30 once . TGTGCCTGGAGGGAGACGGGGGTCGGCTCCTATAATTCACCCCTCCACTTT CAWRETGVGSYNSPLHF
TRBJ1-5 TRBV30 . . TGTGCCTGGAGTTCCCCCAGGGGTTTTCGCAATCAGCCCCAGCATTTT CAWSSPRGFRNQPQHF
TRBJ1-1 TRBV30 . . TGTGCCTGGAATGCCGGGTCAGGGATCGGTGAAGCTTTCTTT CAWNAGSGIGEAFF
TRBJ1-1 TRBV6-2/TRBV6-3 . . TGTGCCAGCAGTTACCGGGGGAACACTGAAGCTTTCTTT CASSYRGNTEAFF
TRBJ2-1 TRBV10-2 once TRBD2 TGCGCCAGCAGTGATCACGGGAGGCCTTACAATGAGCAGTTCTTC CASSDHGRPYNEQFF
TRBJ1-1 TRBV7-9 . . TGTGCCAGCAGCTTGGGGGCATTAAACACTGAAGCTTTCTTT CASSLGALNTEAFF
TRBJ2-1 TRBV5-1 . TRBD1 TGCGCCAGCAGCCCGACAGGGGGCTACAATGAGCAGTTCTTC CASSPTGGYNEQFF
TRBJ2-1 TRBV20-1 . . TGCAGTGCTAATACATACAATGAGCAGTTCTTC CSANTYNEQFF
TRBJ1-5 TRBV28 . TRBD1 TGTGCCAGCAGCCGCCGTGGACAGGCGAATAGCAATCAGCCCCAGCATTTT CASSRRGQANSNQPQHF
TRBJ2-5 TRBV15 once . TGTGCCACCAGCAGAGATCGCGACTCACGGGAGACCCAGTACTTC CATSRDRDSRETQYF
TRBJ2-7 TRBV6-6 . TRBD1 TGTGCCAGCAGTTCCCCGGGACAGGGAAGGAATTACGAGCAGTACTTC CASSSPGQGRNYEQYF
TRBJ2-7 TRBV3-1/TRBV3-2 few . TGTGCCAGCAGCCAAGATCTGTCGGGACTTGGTGAGCAGTACTTC CASSQDLSGLGEQYF
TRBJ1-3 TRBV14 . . TGTGCCAGCAGCCAAGTATCGACAGGAGGAAACACCATATATTTT CASSQVSTGGNTIYF
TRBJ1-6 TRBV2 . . TGTGCCAGCAGGACTGATTATAATTCACCCCTCCACTTT CASRTDYNSPLHF
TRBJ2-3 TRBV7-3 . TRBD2 TGTGCCAGCAGCTTAGGGACTAGCGGGTACACAGATACGCAGTATTTT CASSLGTSGYTDTQYF
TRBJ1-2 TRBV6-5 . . TGTGCCAGCATCCAGTTGGCAGGCACTAACTATGGCTACACCTTC CASIQLAGTNYGYTF
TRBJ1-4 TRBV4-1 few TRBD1 TGCGCCAGCAGCCAAGGTGGGACAGGGGAAACTAATGAAAAACTGTTTTTT CASSQGGTGETNEKLFF
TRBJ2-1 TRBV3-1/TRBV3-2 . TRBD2 TGTGCCAGCAGCCAAGTTGCCCAGCGGGGGGACAATGAGCAGTTCTTC CASSQVAQRGDNEQFF
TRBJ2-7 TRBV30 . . TGTGCCTGGAGTGACTACGCGGAGCAGTACTTC CAWSDYAEQYF
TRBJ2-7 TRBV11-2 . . TGTGCCAGCAGCTTTGACGGAGGGTACGAGCAGTACTTC CASSFDGGYEQYF
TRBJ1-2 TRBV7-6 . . TGTGCCAGCAGCTTCGGGGATGGCTACACCTTC CASSFGDGYTF
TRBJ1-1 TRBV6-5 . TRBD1 TGTGCCAGCTATACCGGGACAGGGGGTGGAACTGAAGCTTTCTTT CASYTGTGGGTEAFF
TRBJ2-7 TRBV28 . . TGTGCCAGCAGCCCCACGGGGGTTTTCATCGAGCAGTACTTC CASSPTGVFIEQYF
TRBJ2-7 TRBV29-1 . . TGCAGCGTTGGCATCGAGCGCGGCGAGCAGTACTTC CSVGIERGEQYF
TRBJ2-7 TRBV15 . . TGTGCCACCAGCAGAGATCTGGCAGGGGTGAGTGAGCAGTACTTC CATSRDLAGVSEQYF
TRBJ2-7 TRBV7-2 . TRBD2 TGTGCCAGCACCCTAGCTACTAGCGGGAGGGTTGAGCAGTACTTC CASTLATSGRVEQYF
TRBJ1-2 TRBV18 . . TGTGCCAGCTCACCAGGGGGCGCGGATGGCTACACCTTC CASSPGGADGYTF